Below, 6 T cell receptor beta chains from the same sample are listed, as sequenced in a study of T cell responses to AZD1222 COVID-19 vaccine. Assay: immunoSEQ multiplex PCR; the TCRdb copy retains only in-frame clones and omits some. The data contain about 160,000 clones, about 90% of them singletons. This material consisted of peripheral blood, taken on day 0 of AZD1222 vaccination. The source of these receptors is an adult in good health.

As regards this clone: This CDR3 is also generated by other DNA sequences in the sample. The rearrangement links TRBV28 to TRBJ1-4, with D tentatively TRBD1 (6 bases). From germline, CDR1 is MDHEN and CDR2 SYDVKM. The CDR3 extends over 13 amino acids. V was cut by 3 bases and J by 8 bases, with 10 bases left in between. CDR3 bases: TGTGCCAGCAGTTTTCAGGGGCGGGAAAAACTGTTTTTT. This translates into CASSFQGREKLFF.

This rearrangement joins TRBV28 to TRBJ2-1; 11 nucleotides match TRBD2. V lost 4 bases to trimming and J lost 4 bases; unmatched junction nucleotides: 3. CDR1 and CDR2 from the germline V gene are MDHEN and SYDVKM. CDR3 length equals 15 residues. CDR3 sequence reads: CASSSRTSGYNEQFF. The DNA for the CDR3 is TGTGCCAGCAGTTCTAGGACTAGCGGGTACAATGAGCAGTTCTTC. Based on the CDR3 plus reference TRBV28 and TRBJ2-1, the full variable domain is DVKVTQSSRYLVKRTGEKVFLECVQDMDHENMFWYRQDPGLGLRLIYFSYDVKMKEKGDIPEGYSVSREKKERFSLILESASTNQTSMYLCASSSRTSGYNEQFFGPGTRLTVL.

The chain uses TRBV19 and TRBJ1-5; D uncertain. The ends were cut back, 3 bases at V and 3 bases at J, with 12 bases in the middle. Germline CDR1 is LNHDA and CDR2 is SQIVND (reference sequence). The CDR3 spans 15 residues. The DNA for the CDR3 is TGTGCCAGTAGTATGGATCCGGGCCACAATCAGCCCCAGCATTTT. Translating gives CASSMDPGHNQPQHF.

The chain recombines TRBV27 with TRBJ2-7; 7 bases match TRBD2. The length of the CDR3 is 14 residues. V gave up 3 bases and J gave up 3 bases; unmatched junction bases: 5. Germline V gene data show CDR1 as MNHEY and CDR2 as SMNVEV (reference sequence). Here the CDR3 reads CASSLLGGSYEQYF. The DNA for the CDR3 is TGTGCCAGCAGTTTGTTGGGCGGGAGCTACGAGCAGTACTTC.

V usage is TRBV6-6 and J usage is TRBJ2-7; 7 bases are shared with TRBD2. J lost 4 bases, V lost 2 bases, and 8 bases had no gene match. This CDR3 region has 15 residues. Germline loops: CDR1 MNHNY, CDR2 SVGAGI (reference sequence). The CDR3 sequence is CASSYQGGGDYEQYF. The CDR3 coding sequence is TGTGCCAGCAGTTACCAGGGCGGGGGAGATTACGAGCAGTACTTC.

CDR3 sequence (DNA): TGTGCCAGCAGCTTGGCCAAACCCGACAGGCGGAACACTGAAGCTTTCTTT. Protein product: CASSLAKPDRRNTEAFF. The chain employs TRBV5-5 and TRBJ1-1; TRBD1 might be the D (6 bases). This CDR3 contains 17 residues. Germline V gene lookup returns CDR1 SGHKS and CDR2 YYEKEE (reference sequence). The ends were cut back, 0 bases at V and 1 base at J, with 16 bases in the middle.